The 17 T cell receptor beta chains given below trace back to one sample, sequenced in a study of T-cell memory formation after mild COVID-19. TCRdb recomputed calls from the 5' RACE reads with MiXCR, one row per CDR3 protein. The table records 310,000 or so distinct CDR3 sequences, approximately 15% of them present only once. Specimen: PBMCs or a T cell subset sorted from them (not recorded which). These receptors originate from a man aged 18 to 30 who had mild COVID-19 (a few samples of this study predate the infection). Cell type and time point are not known.

The chain links TRBV2 to TRBJ1-2; 10 bases line up with TRBD1. The CDR3 length is 13 residues. The germline V gene has CDR1 SNHLY and CDR2 FYNNEI. V shed 9 bases and J 8 bases; nucleotides not matched to a gene: 9. CDR3 DNA: TGTGCCAGTGCGGCCGGGACAGGGGACGGCTACACCTTC. It translates to CASAAGTGDGYTF.

This chain joins TRBV7-2 and TRBJ1-2; D is perhaps TRBD1 (5 bases). This CDR3 region has 12 residues. Trimming stripped 5 bases from V and 9 bases from J, with 13 bases between. Germline V gene lookup returns CDR1 SGHTA and CDR2 FQGNSA. CDR3 loop: CASSRRQFSYTF. DNA of the CDR3: TGTGCCAGCAGCAGGCGACAGTTTAGCTACACCTTC. The full variable domain, completed using reference TRBV7-2 and TRBJ1-2, is GAGVSQSPSNKVTEKGKDVELRCDPISGHTALYWYRQSLGQGLEFLIYFQGNSAPDKSGLPSDRFSAERTGGSVSTLTIQRTQQEDSAVYLCASSRRQFSYTFGSGTRLTVV.

CDR3 DNA: TGTGCCAGCAGCGATAGAGGACAGGGGGCCGCCTACGAGCAGTACTTC. Its protein product is CASSDRGQGAAYEQYF. The rearrangement links TRBV4-2 to TRBJ2-7; 11 bases agree with TRBD1. The germline CDR1 and CDR2 sequences are LGHNA and YNFKEQ. This CDR3 region has 16 residues. V lost 5 bases, J lost 2 bases, and 8 bases stayed unmatched.

This clonotype was counted many times. This rearrangement joins TRBV7-2 to TRBJ2-1, with 13 bases aligning to TRBD2. CDR3 length: 16 amino acids. Germline V gives CDR1 SGHTA, CDR2 FQGNSA. The V segment lost 4 bases and the J segment 6 bases; nucleotides outside the gene matches: 6. The CDR3 is CASSSWRLAGGNEQFF. The CDR3, as DNA: TGTGCCAGCAGCTCATGGCGACTAGCGGGGGGCAATGAGCAGTTCTTC.

The chain is built from TRBV4-3 and TRBJ2-7; D may be TRBD1 or TRBD2 (6 bases each). V was clipped by 2 bases and J by 4 bases, with 15 bases between them. This CDR3 comprises 15 residues. In germline, CDR1 is LGHNA, CDR2 YSLEER. CDR3 DNA: TGCGCCAGCAGCCAAAGATGGGGGGCCACATACGAGCAGTACTTC. Translated: CASSQRWGATYEQYF.

The chain joins TRBV2 to TRBJ1-3; no firm D call. There are 15 residues in the CDR3. The V end lost 2 bases, the J end lost 0 bases, and 8 bases lay between the germline ends. Germline values: CDR1 SNHLY, CDR2 FYNNEI. The CDR3 region is CASSEISVSGNTIYF. The CDR3 bases are TGTGCCAGCAGTGAAATCTCGGTCTCTGGAAACACCATATATTTT.

This clonotype has just a few counts. V usage is TRBV5-1 and J usage is TRBJ2-5; D possibly corresponds to TRBD2 (6 bases). Trimming removed 7 bases from V and 5 bases from J, with 18 bases in between. Germline V gene sequence: CDR1 SGHRS, CDR2 YFSETQ. This CDR3 has 14 amino acids. The CDR3 bases are TGCGCCAGCTCAACCCAAGCGGGCGCGGAGACCCAGTACTTC. Translated, it gives CASSTQAGAETQYF.

The chain carries TRBV4-3 and TRBJ1-3; D is possibly TRBD1 (5 bases). Per the germline V gene, CDR1 is LGHNA and CDR2 is YSLEER. The CDR3 length is 16 residues. V was pared by 0 bases and J by 4 bases, with 13 bases between. The DNA for the CDR3 is TGCGCCAGCAGCCAAGATATGGGGCAGTACGGAAACACCATATATTTT. Translation: CASSQDMGQYGNTIYF.

This chain links TRBV2 with TRBJ1-6; maybe TRBD1 (6 bases). In germline, CDR1 is SNHLY, CDR2 FYNNEI. Trimming left V 3 bases short and J 10 bases short, with 13 bases between. CDR3 length equals 14 residues. The CDR3 nucleotides are TGTGCCAGCAGTGAGGGGGGGGCACGGTCACCCCTCCACTTT. Its protein is CASSEGGARSPLHF.

This clonotype was found a few times. The chain carries TRBV28 and TRBJ1-1; 7 nucleotides align to TRBD1. J lost 6 bases, V lost 3 bases, and 10 bases had no gene match. Germline V gene data show CDR1 as MDHEN and CDR2 as SYDVKM. The CDR3 spans 15 residues. The CDR3 region has the DNA TGTGCCAGCAGTTTGAACAGGGGCAGGAGGGCTGAAGCTTTCTTT. Translating it yields CASSLNRGRRAEAFF.

This clonotype was seen repeatedly, ten times or more. The chain employs TRBV20-1 and TRBJ2-3; D may match TRBD1 or TRBD2 (5 bases each). The CDR3 is 14 amino acids. From germline, CDR1 is DFQATT and CDR2 SNEGSKA (reference sequence). Deletions cut 5 bases from V and 0 bases from J, with 12 bases between. CDR3 in DNA: TGCAGTGCTCCTAACCGGGACAGCACAGATACGCAGTATTTT. It translates to CSAPNRDSTDTQYF.

This chain joins TRBV4-1 and TRBJ2-7; 13 nucleotides agree with TRBD2. From germline, CDR1 is MGHRA and CDR2 YSYEKL. The J segment lost 4 bases and the V segment lost 3 bases, leaving 3 bases of the junction unmatched. The CDR3 spans 15 residues. The CDR3: CASSQGTSGIYEQYF. CDR3 nucleotides: TGCGCCAGCAGCCAGGGGACTAGCGGGATTTACGAGCAGTACTTC.

This clonotype appeared a few times. The rearrangement uses TRBV7-2 and TRBJ1-2; D call uncertain. Germline V gene sequence: CDR1 SGHTA, CDR2 FQGNSA. This CDR3 contains 15 residues. Between the trimmed V and J ends, which lost 0 bases and 2 bases, there was a span of 10 bases. The CDR3 region is CASSLAPGGNYGYTF. In DNA form, the CDR3 reads TGTGCCAGCAGCTTAGCCCCTGGCGGGAACTATGGCTACACCTTC.

The gene calls are TRBV20-1 and TRBJ1-3; D is uncertain. This CDR3 contains 15 residues. CDR1 is DFQATT, CDR2 SNEGSKA, per germline (reference sequence). The ends were cut back, 0 bases at V and 1 base at J, with 10 bases in the middle. CDR3 DNA: TGCAGTGCTAGAGATCCACGGGGTTCTGGAAACACCATATATTTT. It translates to CSARDPRGSGNTIYF.

Only one count was recorded for this clonotype. The J gene is TRBJ1-1, the V gene TRBV7-8, with D perhaps TRBD1 (5 bases). The CDR3 consists of 16 residues. CDR1 is SGHVS and CDR2 is FQNEAQ in the germline V gene. The V end was cut by 2 bases, the J end by 1 base, with 14 bases between. Here the CDR3 reads CASSLLRWGSNTEAFF. The CDR3 DNA reads TGTGCCAGCAGCTTACTGCGCTGGGGCTCGAACACTGAAGCTTTCTTT.

The V call is TRBV7-2, the J call TRBJ1-1; D not resolved. V was pared by 5 bases and J by 1 base, with 14 bases between. Per germline, CDR1 SGHTA and CDR2 FQGNSA. The CDR3 has 15 amino acids. The CDR3 DNA sequence: TGTGCCAGCAGCGTAATTCAACAACCGAACACTGAAGCTTTCTTT. As protein: CASSVIQQPNTEAFF. The whole variable domain, filled in from reference TRBV7-2 and TRBJ1-1, reads GAGVSQSPSNKVTEKGKDVELRCDPISGHTALYWYRQSLGQGLEFLIYFQGNSAPDKSGLPSDRFSAERTGGSVSTLTIQRTQQEDSAVYLCASSVIQQPNTEAFFGQGTRLTVV.

This clonotype was recorded a few times. The chain combines TRBV24-1 with TRBJ1-5; no clear D. The CDR3 loop spans 14 amino acids. V lost 2 bases and J 0 bases, leaving 4 bases between the germline ends. The germline gives CDR1 KGHDR, CDR2 SFDVKD. CDR3 amino acids: CATSDSDSNQPQHF. CDR3 DNA sequence: TGTGCCACCAGTGATTCGGATAGCAATCAGCCCCAGCATTTT.